This passage covers 3 T cell receptor beta chains from one sample sequenced in a study of OX40 agonist ivuxolimab in advanced cancers. Profiled with immunoSEQ multiplex PCR; TCRdb holds only in-frame clones, not every one. The data show more than 65,000 clones, with around 91% seen just once and about 10% held by the top ten. The sample here was CD4+ or CD8+ T cells sorted from blood, taken in a trial of the OX40 agonist ivuxolimab. All receptors derive from an adult with an advanced solid tumor such as melanoma, head and neck, liver or kidney cancer.

V is TRBV9 and J is TRBJ2-3; TRBD2 aligns across 7 bases. Trimming cost V 4 bases and J 5 bases; bases outside gene matches: 10. CDR3 length equals 15 residues. The germline V gene encodes CDR1 SGDLS and CDR2 YYNGEE. The CDR3: CASSSRSSGEDTQYF. The DNA for the CDR3 is TGTGCCAGCAGCTCAAGATCTAGCGGAGAAGATACGCAGTATTTT.

The V call is TRBV7-2, the J call TRBJ2-1; D might be TRBD2 (6 bases). The CDR3 extends over 14 amino acids. Germline CDR1 reads SGHTA; CDR2 reads FQGNSA. V lost 7 bases, J lost 5 bases, and 15 bases lay in between. The CDR3 reads CASTKARENNEQFF. The CDR3 region has the DNA TGTGCCAGCACGAAAGCTCGGGAGAACAATGAGCAGTTCTTC. The whole variable domain, filled in from reference TRBV7-2 and TRBJ2-1, reads GAGVSQSPSNKVTEKGKDVELRCDPISGHTALYWYRQSLGQGLEFLIYFQGNSAPDKSGLPSDRFSAERTGGSVSTLTIQRTQQEDSAVYLCASTKARENNEQFFGPGTRLTVL.

The genes are TRBV10-3 and TRBJ1-4; 8 bases are a match to TRBD1. CDR1 ENHRY and CDR2 SYGVKD come from the germline V gene. V was pared by 2 bases and J by 6 bases, with 8 bases of the junction left unmatched. The CDR3 covers 16 residues. The CDR3 nucleotides read TGTGCCATCAGTGAGGGGAGAGACAGGGGCTATGAAAAACTGTTTTTT. Encoded protein: CAISEGRDRGYEKLFF.